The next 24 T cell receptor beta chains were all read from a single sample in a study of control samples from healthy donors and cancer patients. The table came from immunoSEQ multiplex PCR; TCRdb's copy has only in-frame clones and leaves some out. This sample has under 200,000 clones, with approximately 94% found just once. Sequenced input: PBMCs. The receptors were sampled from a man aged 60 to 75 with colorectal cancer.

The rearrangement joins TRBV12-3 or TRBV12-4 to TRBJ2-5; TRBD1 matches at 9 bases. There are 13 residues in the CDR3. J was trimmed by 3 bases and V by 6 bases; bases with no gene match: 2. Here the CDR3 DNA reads TGTGCCAGCAGACGACAGGGGGAAGAGACCCAGTACTTC. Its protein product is CASRRQGEETQYF.

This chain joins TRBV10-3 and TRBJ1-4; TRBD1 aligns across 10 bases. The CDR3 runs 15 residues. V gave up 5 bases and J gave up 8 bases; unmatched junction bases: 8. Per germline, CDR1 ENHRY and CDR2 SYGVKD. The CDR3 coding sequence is TGTGCCATCAGTACTGGGGGACAGGGGTTAGAAAAACTGTTTTTT. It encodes CAISTGGQGLEKLFF.

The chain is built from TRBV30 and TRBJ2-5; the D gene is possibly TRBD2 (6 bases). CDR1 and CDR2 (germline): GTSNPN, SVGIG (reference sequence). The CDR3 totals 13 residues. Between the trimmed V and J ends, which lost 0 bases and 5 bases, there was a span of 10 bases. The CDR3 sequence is CAWSVEGGETQYF. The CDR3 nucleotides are TGTGCCTGGAGTGTCGAGGGAGGCGAGACCCAGTACTTC.

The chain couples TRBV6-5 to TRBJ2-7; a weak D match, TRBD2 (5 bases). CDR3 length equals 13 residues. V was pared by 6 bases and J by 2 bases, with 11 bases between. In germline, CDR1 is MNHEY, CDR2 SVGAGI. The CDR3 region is CASSRDGAYEQYF. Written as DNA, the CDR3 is TGTGCCAGCAGCCGAGACGGGGCCTACGAGCAGTACTTC.

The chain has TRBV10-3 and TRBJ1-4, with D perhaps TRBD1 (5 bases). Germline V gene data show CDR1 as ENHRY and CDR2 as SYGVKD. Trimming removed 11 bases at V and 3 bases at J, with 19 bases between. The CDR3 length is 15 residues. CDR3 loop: CASRGSRPSNEKLFF. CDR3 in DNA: TGTGCCTCACGGGGCAGCCGCCCCTCTAATGAAAAACTGTTTTTT.

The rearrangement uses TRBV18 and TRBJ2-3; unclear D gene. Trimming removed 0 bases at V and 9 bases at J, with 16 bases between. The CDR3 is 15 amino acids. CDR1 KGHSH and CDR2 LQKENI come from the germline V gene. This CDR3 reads CASSPPVRAQETQYF. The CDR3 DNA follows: TGTGCCAGCTCACCACCGGTAAGGGCTCAGGAAACGCAGTATTTT.

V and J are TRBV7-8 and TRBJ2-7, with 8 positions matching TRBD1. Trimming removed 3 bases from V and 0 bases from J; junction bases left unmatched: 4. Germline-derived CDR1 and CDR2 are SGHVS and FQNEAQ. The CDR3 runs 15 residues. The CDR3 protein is CASSFTQGGSYEQYF. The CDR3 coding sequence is TGTGCCAGCAGCTTTACACAGGGGGGCTCCTACGAGCAGTACTTC.

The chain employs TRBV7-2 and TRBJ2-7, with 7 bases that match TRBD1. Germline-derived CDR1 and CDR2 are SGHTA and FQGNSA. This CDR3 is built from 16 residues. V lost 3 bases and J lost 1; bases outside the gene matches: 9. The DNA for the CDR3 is TGTGCCAGCAGCTTCCGAAGGGACAGATTATCCTACGAGCAGTACTTC. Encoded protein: CASSFRRDRLSYEQYF.

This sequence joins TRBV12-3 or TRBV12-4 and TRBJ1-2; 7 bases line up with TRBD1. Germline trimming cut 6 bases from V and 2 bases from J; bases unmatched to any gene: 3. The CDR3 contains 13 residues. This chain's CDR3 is CASSSGQNYGYTF. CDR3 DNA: TGTGCCAGCAGCTCGGGACAGAACTATGGCTACACCTTC.

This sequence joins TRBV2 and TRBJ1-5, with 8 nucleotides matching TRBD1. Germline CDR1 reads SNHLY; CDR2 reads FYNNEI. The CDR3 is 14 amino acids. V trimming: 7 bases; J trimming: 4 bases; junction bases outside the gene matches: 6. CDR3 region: CASKPGTGNQPQHF. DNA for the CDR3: TGTGCCAGCAAACCCGGGACAGGAAATCAGCCCCAGCATTTT. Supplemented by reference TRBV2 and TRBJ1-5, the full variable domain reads EPEVTQTPSHQVTQMGQEVILRCVPISNHLYFYWYRQILGQKVEFLVSFYNNEISEKSEIFDDQFSVERPDGSNFTLKIRSTKLEDSAMYFCASKPGTGNQPQHFGDGTRLSIL.

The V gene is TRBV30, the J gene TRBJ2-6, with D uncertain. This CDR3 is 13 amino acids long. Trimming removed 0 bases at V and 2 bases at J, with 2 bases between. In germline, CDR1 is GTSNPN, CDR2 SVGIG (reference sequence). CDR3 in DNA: TGTGCCTGGAGTGTAGCTGGGGCCAACGTCCTGACTTTC. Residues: CAWSVAGANVLTF. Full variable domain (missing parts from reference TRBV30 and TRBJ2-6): SQTIHQWPATLVQPVGSPLSLECTVEGTSNPNLYWYRQAAGRGLQLLFYSVGIGQISSEVPQNLSASRPQDRQFILSSKKLLLSDSGFYLCAWSVAGANVLTFGAGSRLTVL.

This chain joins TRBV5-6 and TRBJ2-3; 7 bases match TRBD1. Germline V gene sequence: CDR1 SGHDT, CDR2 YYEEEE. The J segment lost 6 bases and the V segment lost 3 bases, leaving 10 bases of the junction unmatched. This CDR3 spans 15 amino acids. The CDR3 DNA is TGTGCCAGCAGCTCGATCGACAGGGTGGATGATACGCAGTATTTT. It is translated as CASSSIDRVDDTQYF.

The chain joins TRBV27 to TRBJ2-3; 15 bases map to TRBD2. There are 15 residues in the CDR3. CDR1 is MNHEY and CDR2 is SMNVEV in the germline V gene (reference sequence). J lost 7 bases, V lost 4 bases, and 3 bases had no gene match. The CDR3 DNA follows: TGTGCCAGCAGTTCCGGGACTAGCGGGGGGAATACGCAGTATTTT. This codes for CASSSGTSGGNTQYF.

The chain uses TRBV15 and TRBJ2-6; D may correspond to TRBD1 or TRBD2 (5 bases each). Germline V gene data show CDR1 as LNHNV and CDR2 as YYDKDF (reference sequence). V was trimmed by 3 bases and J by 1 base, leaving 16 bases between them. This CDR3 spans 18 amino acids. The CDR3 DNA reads TGTGCCACCAGCAGGGATATAGGGACCCTGTCTGGGGCCAACGTCCTGACTTTC. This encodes CATSRDIGTLSGANVLTF.

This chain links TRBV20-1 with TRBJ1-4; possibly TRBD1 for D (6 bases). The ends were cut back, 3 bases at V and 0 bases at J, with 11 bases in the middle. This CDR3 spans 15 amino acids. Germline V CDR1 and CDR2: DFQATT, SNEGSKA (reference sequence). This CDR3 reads CSASTTGPTNEKLFF. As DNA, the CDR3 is TGCAGTGCTAGTACCACAGGGCCAACTAATGAAAAACTGTTTTTT.

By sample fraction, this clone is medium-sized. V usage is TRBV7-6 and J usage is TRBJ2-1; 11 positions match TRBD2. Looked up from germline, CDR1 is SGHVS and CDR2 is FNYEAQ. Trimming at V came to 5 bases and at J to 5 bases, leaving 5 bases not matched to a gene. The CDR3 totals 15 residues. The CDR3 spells CASSASGGPHNEQFF. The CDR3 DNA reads TGTGCCAGCAGCGCTAGCGGGGGGCCCCACAATGAGCAGTTCTTC.

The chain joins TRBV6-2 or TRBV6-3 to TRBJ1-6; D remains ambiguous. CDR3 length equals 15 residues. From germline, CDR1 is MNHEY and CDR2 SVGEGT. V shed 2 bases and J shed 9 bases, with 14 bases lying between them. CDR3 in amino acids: CASSYTGPTGSPLHF. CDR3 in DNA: TGTGCCAGCAGTTACACCGGGCCGACGGGTTCACCCCTCCACTTT.

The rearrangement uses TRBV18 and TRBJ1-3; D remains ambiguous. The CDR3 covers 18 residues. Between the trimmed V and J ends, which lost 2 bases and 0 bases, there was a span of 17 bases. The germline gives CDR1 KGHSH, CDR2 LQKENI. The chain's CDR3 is CASSPGFYDTYSGNTIYF. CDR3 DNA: TGTGCCAGCTCACCAGGATTCTATGATACTTACTCTGGAAACACCATATATTTT.

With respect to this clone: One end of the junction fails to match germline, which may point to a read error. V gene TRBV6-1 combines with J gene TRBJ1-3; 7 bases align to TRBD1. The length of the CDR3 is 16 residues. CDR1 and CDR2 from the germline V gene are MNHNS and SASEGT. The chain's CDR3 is CASSEGQAYSGNTIYF. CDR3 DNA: TGTGCCAGCAGCGAAGGACAGGCCTACTCTGGAAACACCATATATTTT.

CDR3 sequence: CASSYILASGKRGYEQYF. DNA of the CDR3: TGTGCCAGCAGTTACATCTTAGCATCAGGAAAGAGGGGCTACGAGCAGTACTTC. This chain connects TRBV6-2 or TRBV6-3 to TRBJ2-7; the D gene could be TRBD1 or TRBD2 (5 bases each). Germline V gene data show CDR1 as MNHEY and CDR2 as SVGEGT. Trimming shortened V by 2 bases and J by 3 bases, and 23 bases separated the two germline ends. The CDR3 is 18 amino acids.

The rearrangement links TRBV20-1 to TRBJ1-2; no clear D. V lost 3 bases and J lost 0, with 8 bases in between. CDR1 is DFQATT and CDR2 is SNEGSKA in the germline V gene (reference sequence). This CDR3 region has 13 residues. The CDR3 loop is CSASMAANYGYTF. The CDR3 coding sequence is TGCAGTGCTAGTATGGCAGCTAACTATGGCTACACCTTC.

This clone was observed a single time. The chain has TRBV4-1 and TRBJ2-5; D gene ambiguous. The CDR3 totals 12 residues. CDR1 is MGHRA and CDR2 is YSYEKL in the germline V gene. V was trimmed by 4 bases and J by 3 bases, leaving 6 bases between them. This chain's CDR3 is CASSPEEETQYF. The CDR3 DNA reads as TGCGCCAGCAGCCCAGAGGAAGAGACCCAGTACTTC.

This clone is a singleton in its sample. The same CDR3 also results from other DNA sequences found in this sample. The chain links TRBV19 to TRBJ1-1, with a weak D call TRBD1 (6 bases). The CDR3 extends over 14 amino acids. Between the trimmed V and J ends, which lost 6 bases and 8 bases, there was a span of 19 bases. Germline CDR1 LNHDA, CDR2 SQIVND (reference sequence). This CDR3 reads CASSYSGAVGEAFF. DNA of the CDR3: TGTGCCAGTAGCTACTCAGGGGCCGTTGGCGAAGCTTTCTTT.

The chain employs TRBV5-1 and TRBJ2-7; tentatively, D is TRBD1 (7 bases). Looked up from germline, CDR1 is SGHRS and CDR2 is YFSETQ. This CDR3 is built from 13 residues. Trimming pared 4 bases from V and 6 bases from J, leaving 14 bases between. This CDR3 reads CASSGSGGIEQYF. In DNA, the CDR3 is TGCGCCAGCAGCGGTTCAGGGGGGATCGAGCAGTACTTC.